This note documents a single T cell receptor (beta chain) sequence. Its antigen remains unknown. This entry is derived from a study of T cell responses to AZD1222 COVID-19 vaccine. Study-level points and caveats: The donor group comprised mostly white British people and more females; the analysis possibly underestimated clonal diversity.

Profiling relied on immunoSEQ multiplex PCR, and the TCRdb table lists in-frame clones only, not all of them. The profile shows 150,000 or so clones, about 92% of them singletons. This CDR3 is 13 amino acids long. With V trimmed by 6 bases and J by 5 bases, 4 bases remained unmatched. Germline CDR1 is LNHDA and CDR2 is SQIVND (reference sequence). The rearrangement joins TRBV19 to TRBJ2-5, with 9 positions matching TRBD2. The input for sequencing was peripheral blood, taken on day 0 of AZD1222 vaccination. This TCR derives from an adult in good health. CDR3 amino acids: CASSSSGMETQYF. Written as DNA, the CDR3 is TGTGCCAGTAGCTCTAGCGGGATGGAGACCCAGTACTTC.